This T cell receptor (beta chain) was recorded in a study of low-dose radiotherapy and immunotherapy resistance in tumors. This clonotype was seen ten or more times. Gene-specific TRAV and TRBV primers were used for first-strand cDNA, covering alpha and beta chains. TCRs underwent 15 to 25 PCR cycles of amplification with a constant-region primer and V-primer adapter. MiXCR, run by TCRdb on the reads, gives a single entry per CDR3 protein. The sample holds 75,000 to 95,000 distinct CDR3 sequences, around 9.2% seen once. As for time point: before trial treatment. The CDR3 is 14 residues long. Germline V gene data show CDR1 as KGHDR and CDR2 as SFDVKD. V was shortened by 2 bases and J by 5 bases, with 11 bases between the two germline ends.

The genes are TRBV24-1 and TRBJ1-2; D is uncertain. Material: PBMCs, obtained before treatment. This clonotype originated in a male donor with prostate cancer. The CDR3 sequence: CATSDSGGVYGYTF. The DNA for the CDR3 is TGTGCCACCAGTGATTCCGGAGGAGTATATGGCTACACCTTC.